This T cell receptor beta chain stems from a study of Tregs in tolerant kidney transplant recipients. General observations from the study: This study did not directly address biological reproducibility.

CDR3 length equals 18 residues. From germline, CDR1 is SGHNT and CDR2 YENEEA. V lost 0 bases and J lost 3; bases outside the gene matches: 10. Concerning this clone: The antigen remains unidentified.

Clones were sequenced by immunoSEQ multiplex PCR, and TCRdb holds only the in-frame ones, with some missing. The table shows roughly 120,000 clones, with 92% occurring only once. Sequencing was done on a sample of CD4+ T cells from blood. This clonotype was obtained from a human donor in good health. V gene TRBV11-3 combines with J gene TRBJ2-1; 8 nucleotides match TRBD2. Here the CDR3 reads CASSLDGVAGGGYNEQFF. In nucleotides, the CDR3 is TGTGCCAGCAGCTTAGATGGTGTGGCGGGAGGAGGCTACAATGAGCAGTTCTTC.